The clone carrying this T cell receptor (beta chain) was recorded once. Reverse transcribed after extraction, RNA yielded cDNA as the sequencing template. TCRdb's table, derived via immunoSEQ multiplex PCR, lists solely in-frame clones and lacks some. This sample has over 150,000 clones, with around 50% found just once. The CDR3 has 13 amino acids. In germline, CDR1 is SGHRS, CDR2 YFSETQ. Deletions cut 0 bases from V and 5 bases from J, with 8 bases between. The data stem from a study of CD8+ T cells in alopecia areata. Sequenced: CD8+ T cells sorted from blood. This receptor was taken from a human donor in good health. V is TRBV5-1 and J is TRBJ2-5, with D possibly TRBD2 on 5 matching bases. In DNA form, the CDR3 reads TGCGCCAGCAGCTTGGCCCCGGGGGAGACCCAGTACTTC. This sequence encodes CASSLAPGETQYF.